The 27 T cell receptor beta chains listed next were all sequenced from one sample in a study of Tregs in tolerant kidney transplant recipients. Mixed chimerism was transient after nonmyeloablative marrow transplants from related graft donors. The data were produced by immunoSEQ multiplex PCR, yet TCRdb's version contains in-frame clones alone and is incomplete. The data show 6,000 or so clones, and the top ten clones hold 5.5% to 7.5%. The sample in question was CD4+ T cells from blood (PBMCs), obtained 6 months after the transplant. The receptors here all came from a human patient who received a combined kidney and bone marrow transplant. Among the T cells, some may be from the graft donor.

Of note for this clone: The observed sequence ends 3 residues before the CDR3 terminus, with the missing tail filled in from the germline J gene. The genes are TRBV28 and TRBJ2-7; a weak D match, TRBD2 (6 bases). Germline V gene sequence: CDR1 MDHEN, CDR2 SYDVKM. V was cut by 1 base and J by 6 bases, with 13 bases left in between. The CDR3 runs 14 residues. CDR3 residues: CASSLSQDYGEQYF. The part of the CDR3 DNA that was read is TGTGCCAGCAGTTTATCCCAGGACTATGGCGAG.

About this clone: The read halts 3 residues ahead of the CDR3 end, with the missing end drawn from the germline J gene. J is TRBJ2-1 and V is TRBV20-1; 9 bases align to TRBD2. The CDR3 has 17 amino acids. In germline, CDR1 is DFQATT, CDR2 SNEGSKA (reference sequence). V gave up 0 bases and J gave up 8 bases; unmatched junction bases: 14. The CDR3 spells CSARDGGRAGGTDEQFF. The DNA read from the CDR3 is TGCAGTGCTAGAGATGGGGGGAGAGCGGGAGGAACCGATGAG.

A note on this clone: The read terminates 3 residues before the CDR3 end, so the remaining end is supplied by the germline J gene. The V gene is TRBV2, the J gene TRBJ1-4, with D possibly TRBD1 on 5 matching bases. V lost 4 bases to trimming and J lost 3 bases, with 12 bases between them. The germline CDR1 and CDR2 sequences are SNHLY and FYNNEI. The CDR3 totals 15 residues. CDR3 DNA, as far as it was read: TGTGCCAGCAGTGGCATCGGGGGAGCTAATGAAAAA. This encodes CASSGIGGANEK. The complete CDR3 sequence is CASSGIGGANEKLFF.

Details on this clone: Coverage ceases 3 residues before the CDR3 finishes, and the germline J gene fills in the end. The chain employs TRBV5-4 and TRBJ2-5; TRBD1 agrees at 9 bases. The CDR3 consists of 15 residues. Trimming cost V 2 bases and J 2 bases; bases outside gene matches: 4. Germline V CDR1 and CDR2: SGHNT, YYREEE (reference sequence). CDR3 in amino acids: CASSLRTGAQETQYF. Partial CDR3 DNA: TGTGCCAGCAGCTTACGGACAGGGGCACAAGAGACC.

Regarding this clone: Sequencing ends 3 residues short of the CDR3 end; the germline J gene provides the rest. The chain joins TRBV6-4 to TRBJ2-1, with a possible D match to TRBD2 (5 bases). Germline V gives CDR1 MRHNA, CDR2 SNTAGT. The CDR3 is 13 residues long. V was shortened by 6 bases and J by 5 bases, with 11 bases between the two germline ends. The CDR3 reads CASRAASDNEQFF. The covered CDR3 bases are TGTGCCAGCAGAGCGGCTTCCGACAATGAG.

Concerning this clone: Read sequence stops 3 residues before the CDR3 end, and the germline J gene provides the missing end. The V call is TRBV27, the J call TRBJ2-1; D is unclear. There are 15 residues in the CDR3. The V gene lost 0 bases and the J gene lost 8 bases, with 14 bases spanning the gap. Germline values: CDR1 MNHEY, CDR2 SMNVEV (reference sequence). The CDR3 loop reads CASSLSPNGWDEQFF. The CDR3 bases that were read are TGTGCCAGCAGTTTATCCCCTAACGGGTGGGATGAG.

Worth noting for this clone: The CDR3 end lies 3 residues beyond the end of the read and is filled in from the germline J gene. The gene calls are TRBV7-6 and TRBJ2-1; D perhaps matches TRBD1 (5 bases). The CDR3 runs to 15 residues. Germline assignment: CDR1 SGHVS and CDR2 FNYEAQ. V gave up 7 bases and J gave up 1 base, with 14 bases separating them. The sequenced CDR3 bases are TGTGCCAGCACCCAGACCCAGGGATCCTACAATGAG. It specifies CASTQTQGSYNE. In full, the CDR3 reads CASTQTQGSYNEQFF.

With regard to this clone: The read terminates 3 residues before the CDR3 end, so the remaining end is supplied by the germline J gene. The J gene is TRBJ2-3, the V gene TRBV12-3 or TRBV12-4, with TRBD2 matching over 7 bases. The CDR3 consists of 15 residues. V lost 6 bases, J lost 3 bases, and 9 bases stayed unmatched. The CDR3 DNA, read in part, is TGTGCCAGCAGCCTAGTCACTAGCGTAACAGATACG. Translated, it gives CASSLVTSVTDT. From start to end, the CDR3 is CASSLVTSVTDTQYF.

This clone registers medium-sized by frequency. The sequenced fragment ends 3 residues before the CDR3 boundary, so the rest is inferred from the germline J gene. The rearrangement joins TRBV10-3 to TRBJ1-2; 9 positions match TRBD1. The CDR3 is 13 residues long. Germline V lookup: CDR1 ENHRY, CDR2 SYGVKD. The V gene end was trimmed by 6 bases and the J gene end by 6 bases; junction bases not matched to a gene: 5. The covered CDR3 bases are TGTGCCATCAGGGGACAGGGTAGTGATGGC. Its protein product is CAIRGQGSDG. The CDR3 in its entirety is CAIRGQGSDGYTF.

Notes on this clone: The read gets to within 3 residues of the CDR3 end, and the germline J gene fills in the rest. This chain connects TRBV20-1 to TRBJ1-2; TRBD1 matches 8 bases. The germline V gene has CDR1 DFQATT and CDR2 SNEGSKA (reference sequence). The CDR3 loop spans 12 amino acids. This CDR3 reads CSGGTGNYGYTF. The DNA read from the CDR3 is TGCAGCGGGGGGACAGGAAACTATGGC.

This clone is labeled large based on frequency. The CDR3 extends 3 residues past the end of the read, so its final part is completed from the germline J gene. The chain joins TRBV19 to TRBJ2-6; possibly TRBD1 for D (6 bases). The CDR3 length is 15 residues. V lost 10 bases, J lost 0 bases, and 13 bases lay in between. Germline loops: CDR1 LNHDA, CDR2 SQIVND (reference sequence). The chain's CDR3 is CATRDKSSGANVLTF. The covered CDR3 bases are TGTGCCACCCGGGACAAAAGCTCTGGGGCCAACGTC.

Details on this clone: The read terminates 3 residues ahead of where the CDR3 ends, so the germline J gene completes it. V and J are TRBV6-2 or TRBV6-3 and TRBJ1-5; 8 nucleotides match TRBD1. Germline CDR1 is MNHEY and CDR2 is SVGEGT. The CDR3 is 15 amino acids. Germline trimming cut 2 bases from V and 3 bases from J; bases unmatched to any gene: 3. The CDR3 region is CASSYPGQANQPQHF. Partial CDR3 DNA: TGTGCCAGCAGTTACCCGGGACAGGCCAATCAGCCC.

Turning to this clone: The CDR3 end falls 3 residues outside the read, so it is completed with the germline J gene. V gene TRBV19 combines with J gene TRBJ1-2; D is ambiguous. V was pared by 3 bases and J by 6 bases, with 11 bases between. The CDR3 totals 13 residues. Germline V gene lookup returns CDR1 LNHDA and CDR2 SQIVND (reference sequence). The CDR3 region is CASSINNDNGYTF. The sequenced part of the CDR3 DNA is TGTGCCAGTAGTATCAACAACGACAATGGC. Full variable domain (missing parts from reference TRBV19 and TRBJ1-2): DGGITQSPKYLFRKEGQNVTLSCEQNLNHDAMYWYRQDPGQGLRLIYYSQIVNDFQKGDIAEGYSVSREKKESFPLTVTSAQKNPTAFYLCASSINNDNGYTFGSGTRLTVV.

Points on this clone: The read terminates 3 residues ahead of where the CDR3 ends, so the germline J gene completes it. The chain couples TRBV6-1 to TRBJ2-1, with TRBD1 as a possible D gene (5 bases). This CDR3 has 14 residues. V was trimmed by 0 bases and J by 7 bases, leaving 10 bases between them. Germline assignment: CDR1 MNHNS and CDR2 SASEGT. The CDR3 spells CASSEAGPGNEQFF. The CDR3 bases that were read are TGTGCCAGCAGTGAAGCGGGGCCTGGGAATGAG.

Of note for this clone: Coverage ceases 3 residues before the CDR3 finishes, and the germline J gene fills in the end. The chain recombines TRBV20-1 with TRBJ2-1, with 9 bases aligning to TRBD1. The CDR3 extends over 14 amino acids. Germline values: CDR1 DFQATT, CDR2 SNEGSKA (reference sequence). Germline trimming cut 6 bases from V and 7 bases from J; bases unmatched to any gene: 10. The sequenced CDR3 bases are TGCAGTGCAGCAGGGACAGGGAAGCCAAATGAG. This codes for CSAAGTGKPNE. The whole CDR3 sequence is CSAAGTGKPNEQFF.

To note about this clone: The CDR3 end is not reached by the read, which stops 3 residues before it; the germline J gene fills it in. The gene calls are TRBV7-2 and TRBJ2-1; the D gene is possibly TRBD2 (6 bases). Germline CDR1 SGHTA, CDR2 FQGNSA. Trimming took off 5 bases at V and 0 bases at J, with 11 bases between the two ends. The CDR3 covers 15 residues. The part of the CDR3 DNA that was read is TGTGCCAGCAGCCCACTGCGGGACTCCTACAATGAG. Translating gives CASSPLRDSYNE. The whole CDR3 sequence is CASSPLRDSYNEQFF.

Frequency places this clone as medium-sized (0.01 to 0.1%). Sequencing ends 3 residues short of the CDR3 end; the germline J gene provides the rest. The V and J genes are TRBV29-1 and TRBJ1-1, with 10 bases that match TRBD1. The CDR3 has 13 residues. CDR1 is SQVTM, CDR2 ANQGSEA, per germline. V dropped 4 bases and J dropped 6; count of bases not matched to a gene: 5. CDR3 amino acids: CSVVGQGGPEAFF. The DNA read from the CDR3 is TGCAGCGTTGTTGGACAGGGGGGACCTGAA.

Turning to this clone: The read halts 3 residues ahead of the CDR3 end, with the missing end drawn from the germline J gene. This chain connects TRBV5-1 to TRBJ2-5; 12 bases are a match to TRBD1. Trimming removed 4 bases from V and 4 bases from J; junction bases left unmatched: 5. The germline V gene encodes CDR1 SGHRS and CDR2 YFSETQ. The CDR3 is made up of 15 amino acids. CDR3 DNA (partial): TGCGCCAGCAGCCACGGGACAGGGGGCGCAGAGACC. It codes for CASSHGTGGAET. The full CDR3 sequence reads CASSHGTGGAETQYF.

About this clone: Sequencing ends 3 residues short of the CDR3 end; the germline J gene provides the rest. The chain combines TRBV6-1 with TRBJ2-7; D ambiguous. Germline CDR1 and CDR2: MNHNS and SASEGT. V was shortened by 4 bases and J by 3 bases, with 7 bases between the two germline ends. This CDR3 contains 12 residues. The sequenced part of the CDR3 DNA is TGTGCCAGCAGTGTCAACAGCTACGAG. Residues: CASSVNSYE. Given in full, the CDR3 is CASSVNSYEQYF.

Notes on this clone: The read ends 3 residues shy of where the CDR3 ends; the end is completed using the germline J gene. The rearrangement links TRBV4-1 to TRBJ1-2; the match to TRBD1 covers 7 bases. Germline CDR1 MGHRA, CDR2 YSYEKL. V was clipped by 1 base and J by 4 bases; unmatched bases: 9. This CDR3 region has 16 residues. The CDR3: CASSQVTGILIYGYTF. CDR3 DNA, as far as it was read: TGCGCCAGCAGCCAAGTGACAGGGATATTGATCTATGGC.

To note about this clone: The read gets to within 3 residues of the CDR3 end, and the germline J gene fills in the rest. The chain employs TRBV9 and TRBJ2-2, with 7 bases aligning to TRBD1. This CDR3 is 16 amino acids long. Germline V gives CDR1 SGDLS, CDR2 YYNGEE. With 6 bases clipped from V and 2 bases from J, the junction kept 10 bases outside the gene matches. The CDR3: CASILGQSSNTGELFF. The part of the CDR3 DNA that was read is TGTGCCAGCATCCTGGGACAGAGCTCCAACACCGGGGAG.

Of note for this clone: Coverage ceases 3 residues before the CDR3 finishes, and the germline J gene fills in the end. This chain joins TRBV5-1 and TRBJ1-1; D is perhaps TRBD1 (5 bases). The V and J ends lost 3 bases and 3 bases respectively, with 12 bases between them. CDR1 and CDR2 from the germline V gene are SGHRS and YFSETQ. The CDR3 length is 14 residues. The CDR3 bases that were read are TGCGCCAGCAGCTCGGGGACTTGGGACACTGAA. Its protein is CASSSGTWDTE. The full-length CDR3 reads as CASSSGTWDTEAFF.

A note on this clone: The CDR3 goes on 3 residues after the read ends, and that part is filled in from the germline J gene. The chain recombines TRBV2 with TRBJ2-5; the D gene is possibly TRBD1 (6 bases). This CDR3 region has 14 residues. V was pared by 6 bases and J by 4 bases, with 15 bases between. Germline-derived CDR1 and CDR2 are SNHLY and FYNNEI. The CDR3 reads CASRGTGKRETQYF. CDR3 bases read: TGTGCCAGCAGAGGTACAGGGAAGCGAGAGACC.

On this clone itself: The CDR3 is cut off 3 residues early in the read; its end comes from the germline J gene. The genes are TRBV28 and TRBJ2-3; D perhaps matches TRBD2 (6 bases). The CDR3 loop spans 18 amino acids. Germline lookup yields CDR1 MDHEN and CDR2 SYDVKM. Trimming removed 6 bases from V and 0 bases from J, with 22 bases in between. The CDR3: CASSPNTWGDHSTDTQYF. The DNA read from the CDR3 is TGTGCCAGCAGCCCTAACACGTGGGGGGACCATAGCACAGATACG.

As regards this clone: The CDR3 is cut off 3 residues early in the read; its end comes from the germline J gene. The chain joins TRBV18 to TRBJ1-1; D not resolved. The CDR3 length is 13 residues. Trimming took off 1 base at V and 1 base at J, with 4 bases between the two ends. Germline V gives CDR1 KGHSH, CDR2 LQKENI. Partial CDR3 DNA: TGTGCCAGCTCACCACTGGCGAACACTGAA. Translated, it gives CASSPLANTE. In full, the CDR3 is CASSPLANTEAFF.

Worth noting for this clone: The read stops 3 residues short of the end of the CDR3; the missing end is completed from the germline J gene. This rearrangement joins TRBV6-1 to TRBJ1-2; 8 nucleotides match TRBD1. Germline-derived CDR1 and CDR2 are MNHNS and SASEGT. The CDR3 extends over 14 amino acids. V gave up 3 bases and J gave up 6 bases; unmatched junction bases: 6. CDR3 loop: CASSDPGQGDGYTF. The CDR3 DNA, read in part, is TGTGCCAGCAGTGATCCCGGACAGGGCGATGGC.

This chain's CDR3 is CSATLAHEQYF. Incomplete CDR3 DNA: TGCAGTGCCACCCTAGCCCACGAG. The chain uses TRBV20-1 and TRBJ2-7; TRBD2 might be the D (5 bases). Read data end 3 residues before the CDR3 end; the end is taken from the germline J gene. Trimming removed 6 bases from V and 5 bases from J, with 11 bases in between. Germline V lookup: CDR1 DFQATT, CDR2 SNEGSKA (reference sequence). CDR3 size: 11 residues.